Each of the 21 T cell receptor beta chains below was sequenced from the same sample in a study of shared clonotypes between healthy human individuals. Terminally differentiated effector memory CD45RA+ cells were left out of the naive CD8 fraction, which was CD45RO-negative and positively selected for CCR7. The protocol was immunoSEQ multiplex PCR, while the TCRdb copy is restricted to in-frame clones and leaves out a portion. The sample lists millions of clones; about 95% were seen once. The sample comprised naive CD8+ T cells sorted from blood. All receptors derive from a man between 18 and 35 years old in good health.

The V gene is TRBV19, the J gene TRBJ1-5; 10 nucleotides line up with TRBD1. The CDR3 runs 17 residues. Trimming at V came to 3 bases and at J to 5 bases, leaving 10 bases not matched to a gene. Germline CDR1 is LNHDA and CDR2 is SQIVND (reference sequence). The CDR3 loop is CASSIRSLTGGDQPQHF. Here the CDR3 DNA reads TGTGCCAGTAGTATCAGGTCCCTGACAGGGGGCGATCAGCCCCAGCATTTT.

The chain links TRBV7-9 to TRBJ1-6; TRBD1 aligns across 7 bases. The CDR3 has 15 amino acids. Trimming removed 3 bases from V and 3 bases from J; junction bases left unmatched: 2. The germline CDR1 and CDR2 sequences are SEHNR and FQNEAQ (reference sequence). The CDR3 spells CASSLQGVYNSPLHF. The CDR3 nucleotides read TGTGCCAGCAGCTTGCAGGGGGTCTATAATTCACCCCTCCACTTT.

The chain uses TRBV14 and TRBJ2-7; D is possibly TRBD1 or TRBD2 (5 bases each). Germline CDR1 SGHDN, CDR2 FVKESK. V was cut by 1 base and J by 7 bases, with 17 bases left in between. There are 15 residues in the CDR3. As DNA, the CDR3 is TGTGCCAGCAGCCAAGTGATGGGGGAACCCTGGGAGCAGTACTTC. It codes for CASSQVMGEPWEQYF.

In DNA form, the CDR3 reads TGTGCCAGCGGACGGGTCCCTGGCGTGGAGCAGTTCTTC. Translating it yields CASGRVPGVEQFF. This chain joins TRBV25-1 and TRBJ2-1; D not certain. The CDR3 is made up of 13 amino acids. V lost 8 bases to trimming and J lost 10 bases, with 18 bases between them. Germline CDR1 and CDR2: MGHDK and SYGVNS.

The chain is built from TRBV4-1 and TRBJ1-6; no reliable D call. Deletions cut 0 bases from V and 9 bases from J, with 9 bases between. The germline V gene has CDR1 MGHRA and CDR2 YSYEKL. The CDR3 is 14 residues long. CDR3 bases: TGCGCCAGCAGCCAAGAGACGGGTGGTTCACCCCTCCACTTT. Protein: CASSQETGGSPLHF.

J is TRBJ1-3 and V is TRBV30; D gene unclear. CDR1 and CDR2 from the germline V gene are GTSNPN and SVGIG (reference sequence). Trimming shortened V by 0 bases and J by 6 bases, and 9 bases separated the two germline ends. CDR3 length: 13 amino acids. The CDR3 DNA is TGTGCCTGGAGTGTATCCGCTAAAAACACCATATATTTT. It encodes CAWSVSAKNTIYF.

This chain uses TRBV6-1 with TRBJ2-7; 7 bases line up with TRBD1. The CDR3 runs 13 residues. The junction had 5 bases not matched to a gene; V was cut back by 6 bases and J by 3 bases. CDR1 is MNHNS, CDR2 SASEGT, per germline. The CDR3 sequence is CASSFGTVYEQYF. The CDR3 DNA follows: TGTGCCAGCAGCTTCGGGACAGTCTACGAGCAGTACTTC.

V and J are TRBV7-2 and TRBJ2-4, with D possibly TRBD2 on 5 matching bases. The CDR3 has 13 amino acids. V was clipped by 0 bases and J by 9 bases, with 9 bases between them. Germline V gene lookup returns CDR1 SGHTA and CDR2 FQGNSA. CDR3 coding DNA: TGTGCCAGCAGCTTAGCGGGAGAAGGCATTCAGTACTTC. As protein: CASSLAGEGIQYF.

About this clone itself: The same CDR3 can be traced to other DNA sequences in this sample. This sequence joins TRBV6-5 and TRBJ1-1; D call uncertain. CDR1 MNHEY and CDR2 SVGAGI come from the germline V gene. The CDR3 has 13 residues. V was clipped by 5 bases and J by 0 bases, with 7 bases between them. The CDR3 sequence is CASSSPMNTEAFF. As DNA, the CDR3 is TGTGCCAGCAGTAGCCCGATGAACACTGAAGCTTTCTTT.

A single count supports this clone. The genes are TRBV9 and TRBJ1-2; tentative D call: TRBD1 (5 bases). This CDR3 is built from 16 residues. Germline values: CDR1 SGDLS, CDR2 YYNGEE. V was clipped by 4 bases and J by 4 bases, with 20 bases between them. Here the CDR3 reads CASSLGDGELPYGYTF. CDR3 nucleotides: TGTGCCAGCAGCTTGGGGGACGGCGAACTTCCCTATGGCTACACCTTC.

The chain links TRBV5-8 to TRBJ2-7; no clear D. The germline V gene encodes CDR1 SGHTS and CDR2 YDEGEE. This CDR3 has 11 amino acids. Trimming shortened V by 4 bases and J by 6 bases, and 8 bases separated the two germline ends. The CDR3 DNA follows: TGTGCCAGCAGCCTAGGGTTCGAGCAGTACTTC. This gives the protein CASSLGFEQYF.

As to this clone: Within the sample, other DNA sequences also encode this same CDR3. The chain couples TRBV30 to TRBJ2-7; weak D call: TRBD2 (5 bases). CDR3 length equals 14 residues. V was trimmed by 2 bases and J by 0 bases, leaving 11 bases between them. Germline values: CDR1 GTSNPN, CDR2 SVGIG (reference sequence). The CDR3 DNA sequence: TGTGCCTGGAGTAGCGGACTGAGCTCCTACGAGCAGTACTTC. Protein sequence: CAWSSGLSSYEQYF.

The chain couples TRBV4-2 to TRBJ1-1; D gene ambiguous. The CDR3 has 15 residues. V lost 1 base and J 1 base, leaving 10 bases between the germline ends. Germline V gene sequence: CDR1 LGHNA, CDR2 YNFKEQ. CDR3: CASSQGWQTNTEAFF. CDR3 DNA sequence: TGTGCCAGCAGCCAAGGCTGGCAGACGAACACTGAAGCTTTCTTT.

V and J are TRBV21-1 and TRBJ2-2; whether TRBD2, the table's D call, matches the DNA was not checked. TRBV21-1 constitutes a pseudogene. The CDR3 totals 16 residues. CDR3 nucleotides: TGTGCCAGCAGCTCCTGGCGGAAAGGGAACACCGGGGAGCTGTTTTTT. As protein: CASSSWRKGNTGELFF.

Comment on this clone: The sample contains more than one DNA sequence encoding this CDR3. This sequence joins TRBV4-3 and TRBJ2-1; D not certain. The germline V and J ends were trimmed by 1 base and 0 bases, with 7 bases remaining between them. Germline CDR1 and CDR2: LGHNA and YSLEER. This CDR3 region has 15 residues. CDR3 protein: CASSQGGSSYNEQFF. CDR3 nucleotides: TGCGCCAGCAGCCAAGGCGGAAGCTCCTACAATGAGCAGTTCTTC.

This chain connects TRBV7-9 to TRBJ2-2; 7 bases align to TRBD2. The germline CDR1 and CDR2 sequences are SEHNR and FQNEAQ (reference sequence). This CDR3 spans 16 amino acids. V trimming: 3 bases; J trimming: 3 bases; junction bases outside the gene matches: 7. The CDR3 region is CASSFTGGGYTGELFF. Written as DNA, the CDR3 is TGTGCCAGCAGCTTTACGGGCGGGGGTTACACCGGGGAGCTGTTTTTT.

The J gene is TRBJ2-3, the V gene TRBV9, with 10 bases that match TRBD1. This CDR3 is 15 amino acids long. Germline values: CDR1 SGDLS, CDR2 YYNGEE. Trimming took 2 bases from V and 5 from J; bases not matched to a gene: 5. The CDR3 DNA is TGTGCCAGCAGCGTCCGGGACAGGGGCTTAGATACGCAGTATTTT. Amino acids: CASSVRDRGLDTQYF. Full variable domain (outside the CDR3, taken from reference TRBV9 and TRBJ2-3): DSGVTQTPKHLITATGQRVTLRCSPRSGDLSVYWYQQSLDQGLQFLIQYYNGEERAKGNILERFSAQQFPDLHSELNLSSLELGDSALYFCASSVRDRGLDTQYFGPGTRLTVL.

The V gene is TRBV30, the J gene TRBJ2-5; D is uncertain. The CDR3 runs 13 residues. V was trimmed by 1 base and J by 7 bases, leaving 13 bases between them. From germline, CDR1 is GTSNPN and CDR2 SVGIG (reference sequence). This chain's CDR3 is CAWSGDGAWTQYF. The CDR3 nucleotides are TGTGCCTGGAGTGGCGACGGTGCGTGGACCCAGTACTTC.

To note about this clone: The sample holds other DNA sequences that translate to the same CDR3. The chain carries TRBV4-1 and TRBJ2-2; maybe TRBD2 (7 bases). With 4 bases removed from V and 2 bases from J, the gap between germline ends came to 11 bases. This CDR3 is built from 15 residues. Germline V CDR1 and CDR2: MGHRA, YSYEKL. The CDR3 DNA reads TGCGCCAGCAGCCCTACGGGGGGCAACACCGGGGAGCTGTTTTTT. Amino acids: CASSPTGGNTGELFF.

The CDR3 sequence: CSVDRQGMNTEAFF. The CDR3 DNA reads TGCAGCGTTGATCGACAGGGAATGAACACTGAAGCTTTCTTT. V is TRBV29-1 and J is TRBJ1-1; 7 bases align to TRBD1. Germline V gives CDR1 SQVTM, CDR2 ANQGSEA. With 3 bases clipped from V and 0 bases from J, the junction kept 4 bases outside the gene matches. The CDR3 has 14 residues.

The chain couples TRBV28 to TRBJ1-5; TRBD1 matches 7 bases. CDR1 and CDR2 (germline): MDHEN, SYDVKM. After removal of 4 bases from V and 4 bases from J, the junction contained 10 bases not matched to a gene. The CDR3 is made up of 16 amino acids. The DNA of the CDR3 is TGTGCCAGCAGTTCGCTAGAGGGGGCTGGAAATCAGCCCCAGCATTTT. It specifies CASSSLEGAGNQPQHF.